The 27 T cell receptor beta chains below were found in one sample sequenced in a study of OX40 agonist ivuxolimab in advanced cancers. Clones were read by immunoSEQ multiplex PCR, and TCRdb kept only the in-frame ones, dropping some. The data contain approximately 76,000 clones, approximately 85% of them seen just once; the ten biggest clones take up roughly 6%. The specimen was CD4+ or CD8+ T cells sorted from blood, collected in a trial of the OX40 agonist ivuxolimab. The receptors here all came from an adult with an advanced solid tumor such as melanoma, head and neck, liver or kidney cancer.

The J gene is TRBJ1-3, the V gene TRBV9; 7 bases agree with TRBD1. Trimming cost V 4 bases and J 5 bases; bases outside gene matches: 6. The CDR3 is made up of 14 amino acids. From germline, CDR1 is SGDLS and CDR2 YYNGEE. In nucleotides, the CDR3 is TGTGCCAGCAGCCCGTGGACAGGTAGAAACACCATATATTTT. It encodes CASSPWTGRNTIYF.

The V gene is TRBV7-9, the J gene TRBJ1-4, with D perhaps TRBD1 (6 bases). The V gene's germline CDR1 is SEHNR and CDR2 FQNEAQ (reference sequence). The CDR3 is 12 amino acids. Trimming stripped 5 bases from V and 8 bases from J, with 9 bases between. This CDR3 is CASSPGVEKLFF. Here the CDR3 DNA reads TGTGCCAGCAGCCCAGGGGTGGAAAAACTGTTTTTT.

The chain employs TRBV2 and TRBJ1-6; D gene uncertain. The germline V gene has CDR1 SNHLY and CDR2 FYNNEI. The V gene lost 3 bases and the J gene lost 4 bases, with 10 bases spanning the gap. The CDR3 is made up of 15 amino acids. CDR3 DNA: TGTGCCAGCAGTGACTCTTCGGGTTATAATTCACCCCTCCACTTT. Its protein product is CASSDSSGYNSPLHF.

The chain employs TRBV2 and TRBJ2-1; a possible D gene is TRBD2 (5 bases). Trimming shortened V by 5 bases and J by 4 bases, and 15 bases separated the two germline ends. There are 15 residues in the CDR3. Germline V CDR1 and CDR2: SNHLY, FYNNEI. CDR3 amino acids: CASSTGPGEYNEQFF. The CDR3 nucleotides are TGTGCCAGCAGTACCGGGCCCGGGGAGTACAATGAGCAGTTCTTC.

The CDR3 DNA reads TGTGCCAGCAGCTCCTTAGGCACAGGGCGGGAGCAGTACTTC. Its translation: CASSSLGTGREQYF. The chain joins TRBV7-9 to TRBJ2-7; a weak D match, TRBD1 (6 bases). The CDR3 covers 14 residues. Germline V gene sequence: CDR1 SEHNR, CDR2 FQNEAQ (reference sequence). Trimming took 4 bases from V and 7 from J, leaving 17 bases between them.

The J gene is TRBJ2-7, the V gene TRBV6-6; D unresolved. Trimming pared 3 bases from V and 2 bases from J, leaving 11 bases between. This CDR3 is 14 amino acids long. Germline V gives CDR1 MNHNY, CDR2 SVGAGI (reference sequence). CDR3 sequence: CASSYTTATYEQYF. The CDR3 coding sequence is TGTGCCAGCAGTTATACAACGGCTACCTACGAGCAGTACTTC.

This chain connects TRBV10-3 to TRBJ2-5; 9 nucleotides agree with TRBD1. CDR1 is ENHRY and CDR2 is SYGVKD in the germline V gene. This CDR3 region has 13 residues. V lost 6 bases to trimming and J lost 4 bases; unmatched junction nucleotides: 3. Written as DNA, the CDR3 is TGTGCCATCAGGCCGGGACAGGGAGAGACCCAGTACTTC. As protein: CAIRPGQGETQYF.

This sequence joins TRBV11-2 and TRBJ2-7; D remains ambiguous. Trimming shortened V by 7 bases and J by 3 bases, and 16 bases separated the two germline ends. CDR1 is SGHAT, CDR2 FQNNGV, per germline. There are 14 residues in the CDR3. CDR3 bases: TGTGCCAGCATGAGTTTCCAGACGAACTACGAGCAGTACTTC. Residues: CASMSFQTNYEQYF.

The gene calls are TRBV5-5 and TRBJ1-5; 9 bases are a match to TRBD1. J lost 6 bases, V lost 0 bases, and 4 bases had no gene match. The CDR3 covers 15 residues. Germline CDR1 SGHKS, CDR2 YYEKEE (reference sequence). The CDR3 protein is CASSLGTGAGQPQHF. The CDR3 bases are TGTGCCAGCAGCTTGGGGACAGGGGCAGGTCAGCCCCAGCATTTT. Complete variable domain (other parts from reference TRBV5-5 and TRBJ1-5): DAGVTQSPTHLIKTRGQQVTLRCSPISGHKSVSWYQQVLGQGPQFIFQYYEKEERGRGNFPDRFSARQFPNYSSELNVNALLLGDSALYLCASSLGTGAGQPQHFGDGTRLSIL.

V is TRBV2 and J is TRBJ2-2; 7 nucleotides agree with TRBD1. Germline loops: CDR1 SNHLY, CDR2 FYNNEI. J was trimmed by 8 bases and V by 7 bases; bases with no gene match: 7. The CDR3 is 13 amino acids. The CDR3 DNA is TGTGCCAGCATGATAGGGGGCGCGGGGGAGCTGTTTTTT. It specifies CASMIGGAGELFF.

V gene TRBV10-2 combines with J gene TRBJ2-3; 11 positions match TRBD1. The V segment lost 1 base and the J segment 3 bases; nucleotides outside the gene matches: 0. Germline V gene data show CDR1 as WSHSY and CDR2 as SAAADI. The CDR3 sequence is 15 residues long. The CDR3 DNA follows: TGCGCCAGCAGTGAGTGGGACAGGGGGACAGATACGCAGTATTTT. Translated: CASSEWDRGTDTQYF.

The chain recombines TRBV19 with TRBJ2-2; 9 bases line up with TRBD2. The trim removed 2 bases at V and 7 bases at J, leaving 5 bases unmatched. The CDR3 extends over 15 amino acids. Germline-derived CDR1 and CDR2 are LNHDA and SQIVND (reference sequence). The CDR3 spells CASSILAGVGGELFF. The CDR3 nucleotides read TGTGCCAGTAGTATATTAGCGGGAGTGGGCGGGGAGCTGTTTTTT.

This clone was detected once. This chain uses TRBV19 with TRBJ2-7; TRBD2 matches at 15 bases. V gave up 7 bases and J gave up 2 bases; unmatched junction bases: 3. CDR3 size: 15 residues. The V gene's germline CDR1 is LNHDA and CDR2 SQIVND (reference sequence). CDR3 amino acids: CASTGLAGGTYEQYF. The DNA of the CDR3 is TGTGCCAGTACGGGACTAGCGGGAGGAACCTACGAGCAGTACTTC.

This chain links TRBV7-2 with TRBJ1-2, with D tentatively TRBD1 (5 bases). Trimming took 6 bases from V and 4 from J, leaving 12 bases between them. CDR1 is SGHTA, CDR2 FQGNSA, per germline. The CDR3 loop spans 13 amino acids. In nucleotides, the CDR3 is TGTGCCAGCAGGGCCCAAAGGGGCTATGGCTACACCTTC. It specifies CASRAQRGYGYTF. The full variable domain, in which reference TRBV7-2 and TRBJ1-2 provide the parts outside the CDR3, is GAGVSQSPSNKVTEKGKDVELRCDPISGHTALYWYRQSLGQGLEFLIYFQGNSAPDKSGLPSDRFSAERTGGSVSTLTIQRTQQEDSAVYLCASRAQRGYGYTFGSGTRLTVV.

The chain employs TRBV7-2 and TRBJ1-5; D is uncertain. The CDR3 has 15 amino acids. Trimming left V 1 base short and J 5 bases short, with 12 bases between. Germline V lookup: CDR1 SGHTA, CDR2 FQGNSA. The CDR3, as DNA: TGTGCCAGCAGCTTAGGGGAAGGGAGAGATCAGCCCCAGCATTTT. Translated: CASSLGEGRDQPQHF. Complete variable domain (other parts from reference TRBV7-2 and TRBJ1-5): GAGVSQSPSNKVTEKGKDVELRCDPISGHTALYWYRQSLGQGLEFLIYFQGNSAPDKSGLPSDRFSAERTGGSVSTLTIQRTQQEDSAVYLCASSLGEGRDQPQHFGDGTRLSIL.

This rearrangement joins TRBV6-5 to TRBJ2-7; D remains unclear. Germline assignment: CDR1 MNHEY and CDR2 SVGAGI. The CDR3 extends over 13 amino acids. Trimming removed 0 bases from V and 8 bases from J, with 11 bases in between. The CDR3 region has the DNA TGTGCCAGCAGTTACTCGTGGCCCGCCCAGCAGTACTTC. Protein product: CASSYSWPAQQYF.

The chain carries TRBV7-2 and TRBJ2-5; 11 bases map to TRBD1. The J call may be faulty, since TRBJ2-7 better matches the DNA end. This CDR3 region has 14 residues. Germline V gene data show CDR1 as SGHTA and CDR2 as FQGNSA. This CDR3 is CASRTGTGGYEQYF. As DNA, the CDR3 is TGTGCCAGCAGAACCGGGACAGGGGGCTACGAGCAGTACTTC.

CDR3 amino acids: CASSLNNYGYTF. CDR3 nucleotide sequence: TGTGCCAGCAGCTTGAACAACTATGGCTACACCTTC. The J gene is TRBJ1-2, the V gene TRBV5-4; D not certain. Per the germline V gene, CDR1 is SGHNT and CDR2 is YYREEE (reference sequence). The ends were cut back, 1 base at V and 2 bases at J, with 3 bases in the middle. The CDR3 has 12 amino acids.

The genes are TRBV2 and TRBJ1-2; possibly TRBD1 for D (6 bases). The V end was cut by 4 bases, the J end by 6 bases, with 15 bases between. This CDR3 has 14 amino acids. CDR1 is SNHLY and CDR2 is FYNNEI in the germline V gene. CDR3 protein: CASSVTSGANGYTF. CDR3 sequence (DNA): TGTGCCAGCAGTGTCACTTCAGGGGCAAATGGCTACACCTTC.

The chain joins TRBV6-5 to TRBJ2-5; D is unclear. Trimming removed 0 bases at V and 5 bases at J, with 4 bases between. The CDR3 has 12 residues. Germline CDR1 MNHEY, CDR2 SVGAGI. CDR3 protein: CASSYSRETQYF. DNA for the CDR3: TGTGCCAGCAGTTACTCCCGGGAGACCCAGTACTTC.

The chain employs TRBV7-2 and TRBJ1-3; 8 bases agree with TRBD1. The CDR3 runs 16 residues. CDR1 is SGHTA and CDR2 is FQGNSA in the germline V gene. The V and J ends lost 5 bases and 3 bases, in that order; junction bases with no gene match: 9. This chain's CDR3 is CASSPRTGRLGNTIYF. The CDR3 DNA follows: TGTGCCAGCAGCCCCCGGACAGGGCGTCTTGGAAACACCATATATTTT.

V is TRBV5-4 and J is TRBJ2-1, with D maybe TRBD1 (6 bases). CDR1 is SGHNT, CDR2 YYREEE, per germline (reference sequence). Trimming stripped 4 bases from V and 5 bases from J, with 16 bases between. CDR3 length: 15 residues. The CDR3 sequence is CASSTTGRMNNEQFF. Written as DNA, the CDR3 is TGTGCCAGCAGCACGACAGGAAGAATGAACAATGAGCAGTTCTTC.

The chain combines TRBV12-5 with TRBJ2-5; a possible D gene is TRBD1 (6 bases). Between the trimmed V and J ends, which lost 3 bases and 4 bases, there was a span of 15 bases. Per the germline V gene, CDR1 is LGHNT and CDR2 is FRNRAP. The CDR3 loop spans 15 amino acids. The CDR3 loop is CASGLRGNRPETQYF. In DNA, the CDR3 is TGTGCTAGTGGTTTAAGGGGGAACCGCCCAGAGACCCAGTACTTC. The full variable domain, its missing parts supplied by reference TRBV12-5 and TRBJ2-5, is DARVTQTPRHKVTEMGQEVTMRCQPILGHNTVFWYRQTMMQGLELLAYFRNRAPLDDSGMPKDRFSAEMPDATLATLKIQPSEPRDSAVYFCASGLRGNRPETQYFGPGTRLLVL.

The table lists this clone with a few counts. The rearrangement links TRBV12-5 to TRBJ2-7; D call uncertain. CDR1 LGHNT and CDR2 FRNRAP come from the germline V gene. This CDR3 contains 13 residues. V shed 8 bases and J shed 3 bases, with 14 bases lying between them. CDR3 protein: CASTVGRYYEQYF. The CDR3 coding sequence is TGTGCTAGTACGGTTGGCAGGTACTACGAGCAGTACTTC.

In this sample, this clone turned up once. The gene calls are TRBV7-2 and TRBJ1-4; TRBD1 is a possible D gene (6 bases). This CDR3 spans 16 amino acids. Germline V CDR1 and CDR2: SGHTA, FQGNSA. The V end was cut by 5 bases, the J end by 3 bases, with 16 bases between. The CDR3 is CASSPRRGAANEKLFF. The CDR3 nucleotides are TGTGCCAGCAGCCCTCGTCGGGGGGCGGCTAATGAAAAACTGTTTTTT.

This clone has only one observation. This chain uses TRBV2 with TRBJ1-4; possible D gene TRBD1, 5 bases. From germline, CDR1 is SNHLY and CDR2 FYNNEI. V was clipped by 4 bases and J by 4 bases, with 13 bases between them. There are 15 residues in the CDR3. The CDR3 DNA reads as TGTGCCAGCAGTGTTGATGGGGCTGGTAATGAAAAACTGTTTTTT. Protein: CASSVDGAGNEKLFF. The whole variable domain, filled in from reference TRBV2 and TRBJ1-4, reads EPEVTQTPSHQVTQMGQEVILRCVPISNHLYFYWYRQILGQKVEFLVSFYNNEISEKSEIFDDQFSVERPDGSNFTLKIRSTKLEDSAMYFCASSVDGAGNEKLFFGSGTQLSVL.

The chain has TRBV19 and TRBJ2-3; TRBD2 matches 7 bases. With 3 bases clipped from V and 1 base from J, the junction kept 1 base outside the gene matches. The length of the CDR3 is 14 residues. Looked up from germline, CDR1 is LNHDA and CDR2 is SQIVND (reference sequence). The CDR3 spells CASSIAGGTDTQYF. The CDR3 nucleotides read TGTGCCAGTAGTATCGCGGGAGGCACAGATACGCAGTATTTT. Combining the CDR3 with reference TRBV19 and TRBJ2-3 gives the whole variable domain DGGITQSPKYLFRKEGQNVTLSCEQNLNHDAMYWYRQDPGQGLRLIYYSQIVNDFQKGDIAEGYSVSREKKESFPLTVTSAQKNPTAFYLCASSIAGGTDTQYFGPGTRLTVL.